This T cell receptor (beta chain) was sequenced for a study of blood T cell repertoires in COVID-19. The V segment lost 5 bases and the J segment 4 bases; nucleotides outside the gene matches: 5. This CDR3 is 14 amino acids long. Germline lookup yields CDR1 MNHEY and CDR2 SMNVEV (reference sequence). The data were produced by immunoSEQ multiplex PCR, yet TCRdb's version contains in-frame clones alone and is incomplete. The sample has 110,000 or so clones; approximately 84% are singletons. Sequencing was carried out using peripheral blood. This receptor was obtained from a woman aged 35 to 49 with acute or convalescent COVID-19. This chain uses TRBV27 with TRBJ1-2; TRBD1 matches 9 bases. The CDR3 loop is CASSPKTGGYGYTF. In DNA, the CDR3 is TGTGCCAGCAGTCCTAAGACAGGGGGCTATGGCTACACCTTC.